This T cell receptor beta chain was observed in a study of human T cells and chemical hapten exposure. Overall study: Chiefly women, the patients showed alopecia areata, totalis or universalis.

The sample holds many counts of this clonotype. TCRdb reprocessed the RACE reads via MiXCR and lists one record per CDR3 protein. Of some 350,000 distinct CDR3 sequences listed, nearly 6.5% are singletons. Time point described: patch test 2, 6 weeks after DPC sensitization. Stated treatment: therapeutic diphenylcyclopropenone sensitization with weekly scalp DPC. V shed 1 base, J shed 3 bases, and the junction held 6 bases outside the gene matches. The CDR3 loop spans 16 amino acids. The rearrangement links TRBV12-3 or TRBV12-4 to TRBJ2-3, with 8 bases that match TRBD2. The starting material was whole blood, obtained in connection with sensitization to the hapten diphenylcyclopropenone (DPC). The clonotype comes from a young woman with alopecia areata. Some clones in this sample may be carry-over from other donors' samples. The CDR3 coding sequence is TGTGCCAGCAGTTTAGGCCGGGGGGGCCTTACAGATACGCAGTATTTT. It encodes CASSLGRGGLTDTQYF.